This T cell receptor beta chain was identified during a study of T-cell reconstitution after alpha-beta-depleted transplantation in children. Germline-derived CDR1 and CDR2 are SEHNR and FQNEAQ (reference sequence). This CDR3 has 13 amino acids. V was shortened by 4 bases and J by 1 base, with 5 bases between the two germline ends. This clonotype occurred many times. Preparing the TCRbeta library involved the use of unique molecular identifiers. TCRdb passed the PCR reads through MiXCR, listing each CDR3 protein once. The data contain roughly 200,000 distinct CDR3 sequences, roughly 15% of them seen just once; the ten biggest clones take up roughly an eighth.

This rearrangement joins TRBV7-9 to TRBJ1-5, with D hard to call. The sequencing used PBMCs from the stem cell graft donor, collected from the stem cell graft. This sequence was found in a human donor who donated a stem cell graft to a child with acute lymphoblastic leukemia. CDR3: CASSYDSNQPQHF. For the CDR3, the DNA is TGTGCCAGCAGCTACGACAGCAATCAGCCCCAGCATTTT.